This is a list of T cell receptor beta chains from one sample in a study of blood T cell repertoires in COVID-19. The data were produced by immunoSEQ multiplex PCR, yet TCRdb's version contains in-frame clones alone and is incomplete. Of about 260,000 clones listed, about nine tenths were seen once; the top ten hold about 8.6%. Material: peripheral blood. The receptors come from a man between 40 and 49 years old with active or convalescent COVID-19. CDR3s include the opening cysteine and the closing phenylalanine or tryptophan. A D gene is named only where the DNA matches it firmly. Some rows have no size entry. The others give once, few or many, or a class for an expanded clone.

V	size	J	D	CDR3	DNA
TRBV10-3	NA	TRBJ2-2	NA	CAISLATGELFF	TGTGCCATCAGTTTAGCAACCGGGGAGCTGTTTTTT
TRBV6-5	few	TRBJ1-5	NA	CASAVQGQPQHF	TGTGCCAGCGCAGTTCAGGGCCAGCCCCAGCATTTT
TRBV19	NA	TRBJ1-5	NA	CASSGAGGAGQPQHF	TGTGCCAGTAGTGGGGCCGGGGGAGCGGGGCAGCCCCAGCATTTT
TRBV19	once	TRBJ1-3	NA	CASSIRGIPGNTIYF	TGTGCCAGTAGTATACGGGGAATACCTGGAAACACCATATATTTT
TRBV15	NA	TRBJ2-2	TRBD1	CATSRGTGGTGELFF	TGTGCCACCAGCAGAGGGACAGGGGGAACCGGGGAGCTGTTTTTT
TRBV7-9	NA	TRBJ1-4	NA	CASSDSGGGEEKLFF	TGTGCCAGCAGCGATTCGGGAGGCGGGGAGGAAAAACTGTTTTTT
TRBV3-1/TRBV3-2	many	TRBJ2-1	TRBD2	CASSWTSGNNEQFF	TGTGCCAGCAGTTGGACTAGCGGGAACAATGAGCAGTTCTTC
TRBV19	NA	TRBJ1-5	NA	CASSRPAGDRQPQHF	TGTGCCAGTAGCCGACCGGCCGGGGATCGGCAGCCCCAGCATTTT
TRBV6-5	NA	TRBJ1-6	TRBD1	CASTLRQGRTPLHF	TGTGCCAGCACCCTACGACAGGGTAGGACACCCCTCCACTTT
TRBV6-6	NA	TRBJ1-3	NA	CASSYPHTVSGNTIYF	TGTGCCAGCAGTTACCCTCATACTGTCTCTGGAAACACCATATATTTT
TRBV5-1	NA	TRBJ2-2	TRBD2	CASSLADGGAGGELFF	TGCGCCAGCAGCTTGGCTGACGGGGGGGCGGGCGGGGAGCTGTTTTTT
TRBV11-1	NA	TRBJ2-7	NA	CASSLIEEASYEQYF	TGTGCCAGCAGCTTAATAGAGGAGGCCTCCTACGAGCAGTACTTC
TRBV5-1	NA	TRBJ1-1	NA	CASSLAGATDHTEAFF	TGCGCCAGCAGCTTGGCAGGGGCTACGGACCACACTGAAGCTTTCTTT
TRBV12-3/TRBV12-4	NA	TRBJ2-7	NA	CASSLGLSYEQYF	TGTGCCAGCAGTTTAGGGCTCTCCTACGAGCAGTACTTC
TRBV10-2	NA	TRBJ2-3	TRBD1	CASRGQGPYTDTQYF	TGCGCCAGCAGGGGACAGGGGCCTTACACAGATACGCAGTATTTT
TRBV5-1	NA	TRBJ2-1	TRBD2	CASSSKGGGGESYNEQFF	TGCGCCAGCAGCTCCAAGGGCGGGGGGGGAGAGTCCTACAATGAGCAGTTCTTC
TRBV15	few	TRBJ2-3	NA	CATSRDVTDSRTDTQYF	TGTGCCACCAGCAGGGACGTAACCGACAGCCGCACAGATACGCAGTATTTT
TRBV7-6	NA	TRBJ1-1	TRBD1	CASSPWDRGGTEAFF	TGTGCCAGCAGCCCCTGGGACAGGGGCGGGACTGAAGCTTTCTTT
TRBV6-5	few	TRBJ2-3	TRBD2	CASALSGGLADTQYF	TGTGCCAGTGCGTTGTCGGGAGGTCTTGCAGATACGCAGTATTTT
TRBV11-2	NA	TRBJ2-7	TRBD1	CASSPRSTGYEQYF	TGTGCCAGCAGCCCCCGATCGACAGGGTACGAGCAGTACTTC
TRBV27	NA	TRBJ2-7	NA	CASSFSVGGFEQYF	TGTGCCAGCAGTTTCTCGGTAGGGGGTTTCGAGCAGTACTTC
TRBV7-8	once	TRBJ2-7	TRBD1	CASSYGQGLSEQYF	TGTGCCAGCAGCTACGGACAGGGTTTAAGCGAGCAGTACTTC
TRBV7-8	NA	TRBJ1-6	TRBD1	CASSLGTDSYNSPLHF	TGTGCCAGCAGTCTAGGGACAGACTCCTATAATTCACCCCTCCACTTT
TRBV7-9	NA	TRBJ2-2	TRBD2	CASSPGLAAPLTTGELFF	TGTGCCAGCAGCCCAGGACTAGCGGCGCCTCTTACCACCGGGGAGCTGTTTTTT
TRBV7-2	NA	TRBJ1-5	TRBD1	CASSPVRDRVGGQPQHF	TGTGCCAGCAGCCCAGTCCGGGACAGGGTTGGGGGCCAGCCCCAGCATTTT
TRBV7-9	NA	TRBJ2-6	TRBD2	CASSQRGSGASGANVLTF	TGTGCCAGCAGCCAACGTGGTAGCGGGGCCTCTGGGGCCAACGTCCTGACTTTC
TRBV9	NA	TRBJ2-3	TRBD2	CASGIAGGLGDTQYF	TGTGCCAGCGGGATAGCGGGAGGGCTCGGAGATACGCAGTATTTT
TRBV6-6	NA	TRBJ2-7	TRBD2	CASSTSGGSSYEQYF	TGTGCCAGCAGTACTAGCGGGGGGAGCTCCTACGAGCAGTACTTC
TRBV10-3	NA	TRBJ2-2	NA	CAISGWETPNTGELFF	TGTGCCATCAGTGGCTGGGAGACCCCGAACACCGGGGAGCTGTTTTTT
TRBV7-9	once	TRBJ2-4	NA	CASSLLSDPGFAKNIQYF	TGTGCCAGCAGCTTATTGTCCGATCCAGGCTTCGCCAAAAACATTCAGTACTTC
TRBV6-5	NA	TRBJ2-1	TRBD1	CAIPGQVVNEQFF	TGTGCCATTCCGGGACAGGTCGTAAATGAGCAGTTCTTC
TRBV9	NA	TRBJ1-1	TRBD1	CASSLTGTGDTEAFF	TGTGCCAGCAGCCTCACCGGGACAGGGGATACTGAAGCTTTCTTT
TRBV9	NA	TRBJ1-2	NA	CASSVGGANYGYTF	TGTGCCAGCAGCGTAGGGGGGGCTAACTATGGCTACACCTTC
TRBV5-1	NA	TRBJ2-1	TRBD1	CASSLEPGQSYNEQFF	TGCGCCAGCAGCTTGGAGCCGGGACAGAGCTACAATGAGCAGTTCTTC
TRBV7-2	NA	TRBJ2-1	TRBD2	CASSALAGAYNEQFF	TGTGCCAGCAGCGCCCTAGCGGGGGCCTACAATGAGCAGTTCTTC
TRBV6-1	few	TRBJ1-1	NA	CASSGPLPDRPNTEAFF	TGTGCCAGCAGTGGACCCCTACCCGACAGGCCGAACACTGAAGCTTTCTTT
TRBV9	NA	TRBJ1-3	NA	CASSVGGAGVGNTIYF	TGTGCCAGCAGCGTAGGAGGAGCAGGGGTGGGAAACACCATATATTTT
TRBV25-1	once	TRBJ2-7	NA	CASSSRGNEQYF	TGTGCCAGCAGCTCCAGGGGTAACGAGCAGTACTTC
TRBV29-1	few	TRBJ1-2	TRBD1	CKWTGGGYTF	TGCAAATGGACAGGTGGAGGCTACACCTTC
TRBV24-1	NA	TRBJ1-5	TRBD1	CATSQSRGSGKPQHF	TGTGCCACCAGTCAAAGCAGGGGGTCGGGAAAGCCCCAGCATTTT
TRBV24-1	NA	TRBJ2-1	TRBD2	CATSPRGISYNEQFF	TGTGCCACCAGTCCGCGGGGGATCTCCTACAATGAGCAGTTCTTC